Shown below are 23 T cell receptor beta chains from a single sample sequenced in a study of monozygotic twins with inflammatory bowel disease. TCRdb reprocessed the 5' RACE reads, keeping one entry per CDR3 protein, no DNA. The sample features 150,000 to 200,000 distinct CDR3 sequences, with roughly 7% in its top ten. Source material: blood. These receptor sequences come from a human donor with ulcerative colitis or Crohn's disease, or a healthy co-twin of an affected twin (not recorded which).

J is TRBJ2-7 and V is TRBV28; TCRdb returns TRBD1, unconfirmable since there is no DNA. Germline V gives CDR1 MDHEN, CDR2 SYDVKM. This CDR3 is built from 12 residues. The CDR3 is CASSRNPVEQYF.

The V gene is TRBV7-2, the J gene TRBJ2-5; the TCRdb D gene call, TRBD2, has no DNA to confirm it. CDR1 SGHTA and CDR2 FQGNSA come from the germline V gene. The CDR3 sequence is 14 residues long. CDR3 residues: CASSLRGYQETQYF.

V is TRBV7-6 and J is TRBJ2-5; TCRdb's D call, TRBD2, is unchecked because there is no DNA. This CDR3 spans 16 amino acids. Germline lookup yields CDR1 SGHVS and CDR2 FNYEAQ. The CDR3 region is CASSLVSWDSRETQYF.

The chain recombines TRBV20-1 with TRBJ1-6; the TCRdb call, TRBD1, lacks DNA for checking. The CDR3 contains 13 residues. Germline lookup yields CDR1 DFQATT and CDR2 SNEGSKA (reference sequence). The CDR3 sequence is CSATGRGYSPLHF.

The V gene is TRBV10-3, the J gene TRBJ2-3. Germline CDR1 is ENHRY and CDR2 is SYGVKD. This CDR3 has 12 residues. The CDR3 protein is CAISIGTDTQYF.

This chain connects TRBV5-4 to TRBJ1-1; the D gene TCRdb calls, TRBD1, cannot be checked with no DNA. The CDR3 totals 13 residues. Looked up from germline, CDR1 is SGHNT and CDR2 is YYREEE (reference sequence). The CDR3 sequence: CASSLGQVTEAFF.

The J gene is TRBJ1-1, the V gene TRBV6-1. There are 17 residues in the CDR3. The germline gives CDR1 MNHNS, CDR2 SASEGT. The CDR3: CASSEIATAFMNTEAFF.

This chain uses TRBV29-1 with TRBJ2-7; TCRdb lists TRBD2, though no DNA is available to test this call. Germline V lookup: CDR1 SQVTM, CDR2 ANQGSEA. The CDR3 covers 13 residues. CDR3 sequence reads: CSLLLPTRYEQYF.

The chain has TRBV4-2 and TRBJ2-1; as DNA is missing, the TRBD1 call by TCRdb cannot be tested. There are 15 residues in the CDR3. The germline V gene encodes CDR1 LGHNA and CDR2 YNFKEQ. The CDR3 reads CASSQDVGQGGEQFF.

The V and J genes are TRBV13 and TRBJ1-2; checking the TCRdb D call of TRBD1 is not possible without DNA. There are 16 residues in the CDR3. Germline V CDR1 and CDR2: PRHDT, FYEKMQ (reference sequence). The CDR3 here is CASSLEARGLGDGYTF.

The J gene is TRBJ1-2, the V gene TRBV2. This CDR3 comprises 14 residues. Germline V CDR1 and CDR2: SNHLY, FYNNEI. This chain's CDR3 is CASRLSAANYGYTF.

The chain's CDR3 is CATSPLGGAGVLGANVLTF. The chain employs TRBV27 and TRBJ2-6; the D call of TRBD1 rests on TCRdb alone, since no DNA is present to check it. CDR3 length: 19 amino acids. In germline, CDR1 is MNHEY, CDR2 SMNVEV (reference sequence).

The chain employs TRBV11-2 and TRBJ2-1; as DNA is missing, the TRBD2 call by TCRdb cannot be tested. Germline values: CDR1 SGHAT, CDR2 FQNNGV. The CDR3 has 18 residues. The CDR3: CASSPSPSGKSSYNEQFF.

Here the CDR3 reads CASSPWGGSKETQYF. The rearrangement joins TRBV7-2 to TRBJ2-5; TCRdb's D call, TRBD1, is unchecked because there is no DNA. This CDR3 is built from 15 residues. The germline CDR1 and CDR2 sequences are SGHTA and FQGNSA.

This rearrangement joins TRBV6-1 to TRBJ1-2; the D call of TRBD1 rests on TCRdb alone, since no DNA is present to check it. The CDR3 has 15 amino acids. Looked up from germline, CDR1 is MNHNS and CDR2 is SASEGT. CDR3 in amino acids: CASRDPGQGAHGYTF.

The V and J genes are TRBV10-3 and TRBJ1-6. Germline CDR1 reads ENHRY; CDR2 reads SYGVKD. The CDR3 is made up of 17 amino acids. CDR3 region: CAISQRLPGPDNSPLHF.

V gene TRBV3-1 combines with J gene TRBJ2-1; TCRdb picks TRBD2, but there is no DNA to check that call. The CDR3 sequence is 20 residues long. Looked up from germline, CDR1 is LGHDT and CDR2 is YNNKEL (reference sequence). Here the CDR3 reads CASSQVRGARTSPRYNEQFF.

The genes are TRBV5-4 and TRBJ2-1. The CDR3 sequence is 19 residues long. Per the germline V gene, CDR1 is SGHNT and CDR2 is YYREEE (reference sequence). CDR3 in amino acids: CASSLEGFTMHGSYNEQFF. The full variable domain, completed using reference TRBV5-4 and TRBJ2-1, is ETGVTQSPTHLIKTRGQQVTLRCSSQSGHNTVSWYQQALGQGPQFIFQYYREEENGRGNFPPRFSGLQFPNYSSELNVNALELDDSALYLCASSLEGFTMHGSYNEQFFGPGTRLTVL.

This rearrangement joins TRBV6-1 to TRBJ1-4; the TCRdb call, TRBD1, lacks DNA for checking. The CDR3 consists of 15 residues. Germline V gene lookup returns CDR1 MNHNS and CDR2 SASEGT. CDR3: CASATGDRGNEKLFF.

The rearrangement uses TRBV7-2 and TRBJ2-7; TCRdb selects TRBD1, and the lack of DNA leaves this call unchecked. Germline V gives CDR1 SGHTA, CDR2 FQGNSA. The CDR3 has 20 amino acids. The CDR3 spells CASSLHYRELKMWSSYEQYF.

The V call is TRBV9, the J call TRBJ1-4; the TCRdb D gene call, TRBD1, has no DNA to confirm it. Looked up from germline, CDR1 is SGDLS and CDR2 is YYNGEE. The CDR3 contains 15 residues. The CDR3 loop reads CASSAQGATNEKLFF.

CDR3 residues: CASSRDRVKETQYF. V is TRBV7-8 and J is TRBJ2-5; TCRdb's D call of TRBD1 is untestable without DNA. The length of the CDR3 is 14 residues. Germline CDR1 SGHVS, CDR2 FQNEAQ.

The J gene is TRBJ2-5, the V gene TRBV10-3. Germline V CDR1 and CDR2: ENHRY, SYGVKD. The CDR3 sequence is 13 residues long. CDR3 sequence: CAIRATPQETQYF.